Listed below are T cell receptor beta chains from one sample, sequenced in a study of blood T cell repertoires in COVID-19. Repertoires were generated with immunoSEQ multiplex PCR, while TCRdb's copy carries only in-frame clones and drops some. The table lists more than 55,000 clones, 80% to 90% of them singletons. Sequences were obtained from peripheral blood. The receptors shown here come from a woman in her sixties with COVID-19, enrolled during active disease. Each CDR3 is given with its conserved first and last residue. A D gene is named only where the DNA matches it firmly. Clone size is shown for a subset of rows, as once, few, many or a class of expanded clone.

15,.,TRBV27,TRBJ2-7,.,CASSPGTPTGSEQYF,TGTGCCAGCAGTCCTGGGACACCCACTGGTTCCGAGCAGTACTTC
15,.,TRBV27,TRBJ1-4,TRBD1,CASRTLGQGREKLFF,TGTGCCAGCAGGACCCTGGGACAGGGGAGGGAAAAACTGTTTTTT
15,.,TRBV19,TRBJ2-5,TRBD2,CASSATSGRLETQYF,TGTGCCAGTAGTGCGACTAGCGGGAGGCTGGAGACCCAGTACTTC
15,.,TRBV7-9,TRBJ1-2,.,CASSLEGLMGYGYTF,TGTGCCAGCAGCTTAGAAGGACTGATGGGCTATGGCTACACCTTC
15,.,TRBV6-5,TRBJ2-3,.,CASSFGRPSTDTQYF,TGTGCCAGCAGTTTTGGCCGCCCTAGCACAGATACGCAGTATTTT
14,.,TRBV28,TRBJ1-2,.,CASSSYNRGHGYTF,TGTGCCAGCAGTTCATATAATAGGGGTCACGGCTACACCTTC
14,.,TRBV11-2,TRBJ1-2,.,CASTPAGGDYGYTF,TGTGCCAGCACCCCAGCCGGGGGGGACTATGGCTACACCTTC
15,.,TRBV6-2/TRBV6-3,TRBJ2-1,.,CASSYPTARNNEQFF,TGTGCCAGCAGTTACCCGACAGCGAGAAACAATGAGCAGTTCTTC
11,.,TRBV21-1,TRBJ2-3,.,CASTSRGFGYF,TGTGCCAGCACCTCCCGGGGTTTTGGGTATTTT
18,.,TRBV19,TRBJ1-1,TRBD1,CASSIDPRDRGRRTEAFF,TGTGCCAGTAGTATAGATCCCCGGGACAGGGGAAGGCGGACTGAAGCTTTCTTT
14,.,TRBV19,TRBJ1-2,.,CASSTLFEGAGYTF,TGTGCCAGTAGTACACTCTTCGAAGGGGCTGGCTACACCTTC
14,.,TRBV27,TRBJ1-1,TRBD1,CASSADRANTEAFF,TGTGCCAGCAGTGCAGACAGGGCGAACACTGAAGCTTTCTTT
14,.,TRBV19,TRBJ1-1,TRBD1,CASSIKSGGERAFF,TGTGCCAGTAGTATTAAGTCAGGGGGCGAGAGAGCTTTCTTT
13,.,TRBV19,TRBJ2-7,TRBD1,CASSAQTGDEQYF,TGTGCCAGTAGTGCGCAGACAGGGGACGAGCAGTACTTC
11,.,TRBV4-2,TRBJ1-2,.,CASSFDYGYTF,TGTGCCAGCAGCTTCGACTATGGCTACACCTTC
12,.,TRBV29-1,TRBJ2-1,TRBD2,CSGLAGLGEQFF,TGCAGCGGATTAGCGGGGCTTGGGGAGCAGTTCTTC
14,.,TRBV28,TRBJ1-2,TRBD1,CASSLLTDRDGYTF,TGTGCCAGCAGTTTATTAACCGACAGGGATGGCTACACCTTC
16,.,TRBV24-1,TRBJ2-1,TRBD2,CATSDLGLAGADEQFF,TGTGCCACCAGTGATTTGGGGCTAGCGGGAGCAGATGAGCAGTTCTTC
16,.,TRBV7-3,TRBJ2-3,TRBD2,CASSPAGTRITDTQYF,TGTGCCAGCAGCCCGGCCGGGACTAGGATCACAGATACGCAGTATTTT
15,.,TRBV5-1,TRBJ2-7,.,CASSFGVGATYEQYF,TGCGCCAGCAGCTTCGGAGTGGGGGCCACCTACGAGCAGTACTTC
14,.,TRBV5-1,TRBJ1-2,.,CASSLDRDAYGYTF,TGCGCCAGCAGCTTGGACAGGGACGCCTATGGCTACACCTTC
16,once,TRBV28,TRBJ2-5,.,CASSSLGRGPRETQYF,TGTGCCAGCAGTTCCTTAGGCAGGGGCCCCCGGGAGACCCAGTACTTC
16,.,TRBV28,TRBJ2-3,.,CASSSSALTSTDTQYF,TGTGCCAGCAGTTCGTCTGCACTAACGAGCACAGATACGCAGTATTTT
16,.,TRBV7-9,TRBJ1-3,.,CASSLLPGPSGNTIYF,TGTGCCAGCAGCTTATTACCAGGGCCCTCTGGAAACACCATATATTTT
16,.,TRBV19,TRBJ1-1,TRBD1,CASNPGTGQVLTEAFF,TGTGCCAGTAATCCCGGGACAGGCCAGGTATTGACTGAAGCTTTCTTT
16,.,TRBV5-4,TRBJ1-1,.,CASSPTRLRDDTEAFF,TGTGCCAGCAGTCCAACTAGGTTGAGGGATGACACTGAAGCTTTCTTT
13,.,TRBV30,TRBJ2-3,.,CAKRVLGGDTQYF,TGTGCCAAGAGGGTGTTGGGCGGAGATACGCAGTATTTT
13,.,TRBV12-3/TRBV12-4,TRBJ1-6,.,CASSPGGHSPLHF,TGTGCCAGCAGTCCCGGTGGGCACTCACCCCTCCACTTT
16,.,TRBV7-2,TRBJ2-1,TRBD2,CASSISSGSSYNEQFF,TGTGCCAGCAGCATCTCTAGCGGGAGCTCCTACAATGAGCAGTTCTTC
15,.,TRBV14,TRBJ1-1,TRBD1,CASSQVGTGFTEAFF,TGTGCCAGCAGCCAAGTGGGGACAGGGTTCACTGAAGCTTTCTTT
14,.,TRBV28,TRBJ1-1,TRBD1,CASSGPGTVEGAFF,TGTGCCAGCAGTGGTCCCGGGACAGTAGAAGGGGCTTTCTTT
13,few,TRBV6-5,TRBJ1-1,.,CASSRGGSSSAFF,TGTGCCAGCAGTAGGGGGGGAAGTTCTTCAGCTTTCTTT
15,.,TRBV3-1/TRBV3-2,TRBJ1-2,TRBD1,CASSPSTGSNYGYTF,TGTGCCAGCAGCCCATCGACAGGGTCCAACTATGGCTACACCTTC
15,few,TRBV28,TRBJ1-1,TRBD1,CASSSLDRVWTEAFF,TGTGCCAGCAGTTCCCTGGACAGGGTTTGGACTGAAGCTTTCTTT
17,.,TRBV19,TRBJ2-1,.,CASSAHSTGSSYNEQFF,TGTGCCAGTAGTGCCCACAGTACCGGGAGCTCCTACAATGAGCAGTTCTTC
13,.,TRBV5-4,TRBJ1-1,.,CASSLGGNTEAFF,TGTGCCAGCAGCTTGGGAGGGAACACTGAAGCTTTCTTT
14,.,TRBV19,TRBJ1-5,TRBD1,CASSIGQGGQPQHF,TGTGCCAGTAGTATAGGACAGGGCGGTCAGCCCCAGCATTTT
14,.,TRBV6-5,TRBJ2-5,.,CASGPGTQPETQYF,TGTGCCAGCGGCCCCGGGACTCAACCGGAGACCCAGTACTTC
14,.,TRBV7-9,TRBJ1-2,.,CASSTTGTIHGYTF,TGTGCCAGCAGCACAACCGGGACTATCCATGGCTACACCTTC
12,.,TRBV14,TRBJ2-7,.,CASSHGLTEQYF,TGTGCCAGCAGCCACGGACTCACCGAGCAGTACTTC
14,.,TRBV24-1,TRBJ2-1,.,CATSEAHSYNEQFF,TGTGCCACCAGTGAGGCCCACAGTTACAATGAGCAGTTCTTC
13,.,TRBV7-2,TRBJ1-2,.,CASSPTGNYGYTF,TGTGCCAGCAGCCCAACAGGCAACTATGGCTACACCTTC
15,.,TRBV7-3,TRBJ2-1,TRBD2,CASSFGGSSYNEQFF,TGTGCCAGCAGCTTTGGCGGGAGCTCCTACAATGAGCAGTTCTTC
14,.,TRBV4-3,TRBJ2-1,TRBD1,CARSRGRPINEQFF,TGCGCCAGAAGCAGGGGGCGTCCGATCAATGAGCAGTTCTTC
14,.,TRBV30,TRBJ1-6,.,CAWSLESYNSPLHF,TGTGCCTGGAGCTTAGAATCCTATAATTCACCCCTCCACTTT
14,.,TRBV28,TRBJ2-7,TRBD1,CASITPGQGYEQYF,TGTGCCAGTATAACTCCGGGACAGGGCTACGAGCAGTACTTC
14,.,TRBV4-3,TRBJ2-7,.,CASSQSPYSYEQYF,TGCGCCAGCAGCCAATCCCCTTACTCCTACGAGCAGTACTTC
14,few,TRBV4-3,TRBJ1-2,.,CASSQDDSPYGYTF,TGCGCCAGCAGCCAAGATGACAGTCCCTATGGCTACACCTTC
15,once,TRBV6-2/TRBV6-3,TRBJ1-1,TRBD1,CASSFRTGRGAEAFF,TGTGCCAGCAGTTTCCGGACAGGAAGAGGCGCTGAAGCTTTCTTT
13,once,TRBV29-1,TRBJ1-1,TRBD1,CSVGTGMNTEAFF,TGCAGCGTGGGGACAGGGATGAACACTGAAGCTTTCTTT
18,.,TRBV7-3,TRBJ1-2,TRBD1,CASSLMGTGGTSNYGYTF,TGTGCCAGCAGCTTAATGGGGACAGGGGGCACAAGTAACTATGGCTACACCTTC
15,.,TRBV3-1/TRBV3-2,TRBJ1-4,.,CASKGEGVSNEKLFF,TGTGCCAGCAAAGGCGAGGGGGTGAGTAATGAAAAACTGTTTTTT
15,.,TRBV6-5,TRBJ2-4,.,CASRLSGGAKNIQYF,TGTGCCAGCAGACTTAGCGGAGGTGCCAAAAACATTCAGTACTTC
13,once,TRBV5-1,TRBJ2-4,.,CASSLVADNIQYF,TGCGCCAGCAGCTTGGTGGCGGATAACATTCAGTACTTC
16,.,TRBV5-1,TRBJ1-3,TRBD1,CASSLTRDSSGNTIYF,TGCGCCAGCAGCTTGACCCGGGACAGCTCTGGAAACACCATATATTTT
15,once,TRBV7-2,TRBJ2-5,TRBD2,CASSLVGGYQETQYF,TGTGCCAGCAGCTTAGTGGGGGGGTACCAAGAGACCCAGTACTTC
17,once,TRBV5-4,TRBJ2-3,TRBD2,CASSLRLAGFLTDTQYF,TGTGCCAGCAGCCTTCGACTAGCGGGATTCCTCACAGATACGCAGTATTTT
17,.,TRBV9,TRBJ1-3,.,CASSVDMPGSAGNTIYF,TGTGCCAGCAGCGTAGATATGCCGGGAAGCGCCGGAAACACCATATATTTT
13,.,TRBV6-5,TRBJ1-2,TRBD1,CASSLTGLYGYTF,TGTGCCAGCAGTTTGACAGGGCTTTATGGCTACACCTTC